Detailed here is one TCR beta chain. Antigen: not known. These data are taken from a study of T cell responses to AZD1222 COVID-19 vaccine. As for the study in general: Timing groups of about 4 and about 12 weeks for second doses were pooled. The study's findings and limits: Nearly half of spike-specific TCRs reportedly target variant regions that are unmutated in the B.1.351 and B.1.1.7 variants. The donors showed a predominance of white British ancestry and of females, with possible underestimation of clonal diversity. CD4 TCRs associated with vaccination spanned spike, dominating at 160-218 and 743-854.

The protocol was immunoSEQ multiplex PCR, while the TCRdb copy is restricted to in-frame clones and leaves out a portion. Of about 130,000 clones listed, around nine tenths were seen once; the top ten hold 5.5% to 7%. Trimming removed 6 bases at V and 4 bases at J, with 10 bases between. This CDR3 is 13 amino acids long. Germline CDR1 is MNHEY and CDR2 is SMNVEV (reference sequence). This sequence originates from an adult in good health. Sequenced here: peripheral blood, sampled on day 0 of AZD1222 vaccination. The chain recombines TRBV27 with TRBJ1-5; no definite D call. This CDR3 reads CASSLRLNQPQHF. CDR3 nucleotides: TGTGCCAGCAGCCTGAGGTTAAATCAGCCCCAGCATTTT.